The rows below give T cell receptor beta chains drawn from one sample of a study of blood T cell repertoires in COVID-19. Produced via immunoSEQ multiplex PCR; TCRdb's table is partial and in-frame only. The sample records 80,000 or so clones, about 83% being singletons. Sequenced material: peripheral blood. Receptors originate from a human donor in a cohort sampled during active COVID-19. Each CDR3 is given with its conserved first and last residue. D genes are given only for firm matches. Size is omitted from some rows. Given values are once, few, many or a class for expanded clones.

CASRRTPTEAFF	TGTGCCAGCAGGCGGACACCCACTGAAGCTTTCTTT	TRBV6-6	TRBJ1-1	-	-
CASSLALSTDTQYF	TGTGCCAGCAGCTTGGCCTTAAGCACAGATACGCAGTATTTT	TRBV5-6	TRBJ2-3	-	-
CASSSGELGNQPQHF	TGTGCCAGCAGTTCGGGGGAGCTCGGCAATCAGCCCCAGCATTTT	TRBV28	TRBJ1-5	-	-
CASSLSREKSPLHF	TGTGCCAGCAGCTTAAGTCGGGAGAAATCACCCCTCCACTTT	TRBV11-3	TRBJ1-6	-	-
CASSPYASGELFF	TGCGCCAGCAGCCCCTACGCCTCGGGGGAGCTGTTTTTT	TRBV5-1	TRBJ2-2	-	-
CAISEGLAGSTDTQYF	TGTGCCATCAGTGAGGGGCTAGCGGGGTCCACAGATACGCAGTATTTT	TRBV10-3	TRBJ2-3	-	TRBD2
CASSLRGYEQYF	TGTGCCAGCAGTTTACGGGGCTACGAGCAGTACTTC	TRBV28	TRBJ2-7	-	-
CASSPQGDNNSPLHF	TGTGCCAGCAGCCCGCAGGGGGACAATAATTCACCCCTCCACTTT	TRBV9	TRBJ1-6	once	TRBD1
CASSLGIYNEQFF	TGTGCCAGCAGCTTAGGTATCTACAATGAGCAGTTCTTC	TRBV7-2	TRBJ2-1	-	-
CASRATQGVNSPLHF	TGTGCCAGCAGGGCTACTCAGGGGGTTAATTCACCCCTCCACTTT	TRBV28	TRBJ1-6	few	TRBD1
CASSWGLSNTEAFF	TGTGCCAGCAGCTGGGGACTCTCGAACACTGAAGCTTTCTTT	TRBV11-2	TRBJ1-1	-	-
CASSEVVGSNQPQHF	TGTGCCAGCAGTGAGGTAGTCGGTAGCAATCAGCCCCAGCATTTT	TRBV2	TRBJ1-5	-	-
CAWSLKGATEAFF	TGTGCCTGGAGTTTGAAAGGGGCCACTGAAGCTTTCTTT	TRBV30	TRBJ1-1	few	-
CATSQYSDTQYF	TGTGCCACCTCCCAGTATTCAGATACGCAGTATTTT	TRBV2	TRBJ2-3	-	-
CASSPLTGEVGNTIYF	TGCGCCAGCAGTCCTCTGACAGGGGAAGTGGGAAACACCATATATTTT	TRBV23-1	TRBJ1-3	-	TRBD1
CASSPRLDGAQETQYF	TGTGCCAGCAGCCCGAGACTAGACGGGGCCCAAGAGACCCAGTACTTC	TRBV7-9	TRBJ2-5	-	-
CAISEPTLRADTQYF	TGTGCCATCAGTGAGCCGACCTTGAGGGCAGATACGCAGTATTTT	TRBV10-3	TRBJ2-3	-	-
CASSSEGGNSPLHF	TGCGCCAGCAGCTCAGAGGGGGGGAATTCACCCCTCCACTTT	TRBV5-1	TRBJ1-6	-	-
CASPGDSANTGELFF	TGCGCCAGCCCAGGGGACAGCGCCAACACCGGGGAGCTGTTTTTT	TRBV5-1	TRBJ2-2	-	TRBD1
CASRGLAGGNEQFF	TGTGCCAGCAGGGGACTAGCGGGAGGGAATGAGCAGTTCTTC	TRBV2	TRBJ2-1	-	TRBD2
CASSNRGGTEAFF	TGTGCCAGTAGTAACAGGGGCGGTACTGAAGCTTTCTTT	TRBV19	TRBJ1-1	-	TRBD1
CASRRTGVGTDTQYF	TGTGCCAGCAGGAGAACGGGGGTTGGCACAGATACGCAGTATTTT	TRBV6-4	TRBJ2-3	once	-
CASSLAAGNQPQHF	TGTGCCAGCAGCTTAGCGGCGGGCAATCAGCCCCAGCATTTT	TRBV11-2	TRBJ1-5	-	-
CASSQEFLYNYGYTF	TGTGCCAGCAGCCAAGAATTCCTATATAACTATGGCTACACCTTC	TRBV3-1/TRBV3-2	TRBJ1-2	-	-
CASSTGVASPLHF	TGTGCCAGCAGTACCGGGGTGGCTTCACCCCTCCACTTT	TRBV6-4	TRBJ1-6	-	-
CASRPSGDTDTQYF	TGCGCCAGCAGACCTAGCGGGGATACAGATACGCAGTATTTT	TRBV5-1	TRBJ2-3	-	TRBD2
CASSLVREGEQYF	TGTGCCAGCAGTTTAGTGCGGGAGGGCGAGCAGTACTTC	TRBV12-3/TRBV12-4	TRBJ2-7	-	TRBD2
CASSFGQGSEQYF	TGCGCCAGCAGCTTCGGGCAGGGTTCCGAGCAGTACTTC	TRBV5-1	TRBJ2-7	-	-
CASSTTGAREKLFF	TGTGCCAGCAGTACCACAGGGGCCCGGGAAAAACTGTTTTTT	TRBV28	TRBJ1-4	once	TRBD1
CASSPGQGQNEQFF	TGTGCCAGCAGCCCCGGACAGGGTCAAAATGAGCAGTTCTTC	TRBV7-3	TRBJ2-1	-	TRBD1
CASSLNGIFSTDTQYF	TGTGCCAGCAGCTTAAACGGGATTTTTAGCACAGATACGCAGTATTTT	TRBV7-9	TRBJ2-3	-	-
CASSLLAGVAYNEQFF	TGTGCCAGCAGCCTATTAGCGGGAGTGGCCTACAATGAGCAGTTCTTC	TRBV11-3	TRBJ2-1	few	TRBD2
CASSLGEVGRVNTEAFF	TGTGCCAGCAGCTTAGGGGAGGTTGGCAGGGTGAACACTGAAGCTTTCTTT	TRBV7-8	TRBJ1-1	-	-
CASRWSISYEQYF	TGTGCCAGCAGATGGAGTATCTCCTACGAGCAGTACTTC	TRBV6-5	TRBJ2-7	-	-
CASSSPSGTSGDEQFF	TGTGCCAGCAGCTCCCCTTCGGGGACTAGCGGAGATGAGCAGTTCTTC	TRBV11-2	TRBJ2-1	-	TRBD2
CASSLGGQTQYEQYF	TGTGCCAGCAGCTTGGGGGGACAGACTCAATACGAGCAGTACTTC	TRBV5-4	TRBJ2-7	once	TRBD1
CATSTVPYEQYF	TGTGCCACCTCGACAGTGCCCTACGAGCAGTACTTC	TRBV19	TRBJ2-7	-	-
CASSLSGTGVNTGELFF	TGTGCCAGCAGTCTCTCCGGGACAGGGGTGAACACCGGGGAGCTGTTTTTT	TRBV6-6	TRBJ2-2	-	TRBD1
CASSPRGYEQYF	TGTGCCAGCAGTCCCAGGGGCTACGAGCAGTACTTC	TRBV6-6	TRBJ2-7	once	-
CASSIIPSGGNTEAFF	TGTGCCAGTAGTATAATCCCCTCCGGAGGGAACACTGAAGCTTTCTTT	TRBV19	TRBJ1-1	once	-
CASSQKTGLTFF	TGTGCCAGCAGCCAGAAGACAGGGTTGACTTTCTTT	TRBV3-1/TRBV3-2	TRBJ1-1	-	TRBD1
CAWEIGSGANVLTF	TGTGCCTGGGAGATCGGCTCTGGGGCCAACGTCCTGACTTTC	TRBV30	TRBJ2-6	-	-
CASSQAGSGNTIYF	TGCGCCAGCAGCCAAGCGGGTTCTGGAAACACCATATATTTT	TRBV4-1	TRBJ1-3	-	-
CAAAQTAQSYEQYF	TGTGCCGCCGCCCAGACAGCCCAATCCTACGAGCAGTACTTC	TRBV27	TRBJ2-7	-	-
CASSQALAGGYTF	TGTGCCAGCAGCCAGGCGCTGGCGGGGGGCTACACCTTC	TRBV3-1/TRBV3-2	TRBJ1-2	once	-
CASSPYYQSSYNEQFF	TGTGCCAGCTCACCATACTACCAGAGCTCCTACAATGAGCAGTTCTTC	TRBV18	TRBJ2-1	-	-
CASGLRDTQYF	TGTGCTAGTGGTTTACGGGATACGCAGTATTTT	TRBV12-5	TRBJ2-3	-	-
CASSPYGARTSNEQFF	TGTGCCAGCAGTCCCTATGGGGCCAGGACTAGTAATGAGCAGTTCTTC	TRBV27	TRBJ2-1	-	TRBD2
CASSTTGEDYGYTF	TGTGCCAGTAGTACCACGGGGGAGGACTATGGCTACACCTTC	TRBV19	TRBJ1-2	-	-
CASSRTGVDSGYTF	TGCGCCAGCAGCCGGACAGGGGTTGATTCTGGCTACACCTTC	TRBV5-1	TRBJ1-2	once	TRBD1
CASSQVVQSGRNEQFF	TGTGCCAGCAGCCAAGTAGTACAATCAGGGAGGAATGAGCAGTTCTTC	TRBV3-1/TRBV3-2	TRBJ2-1	-	-
CASSEASGGVGEQFF	TGTGCCAGCAGTGAAGCTAGCGGGGGGGTCGGAGAGCAGTTCTTC	TRBV6-1	TRBJ2-1	-	TRBD2